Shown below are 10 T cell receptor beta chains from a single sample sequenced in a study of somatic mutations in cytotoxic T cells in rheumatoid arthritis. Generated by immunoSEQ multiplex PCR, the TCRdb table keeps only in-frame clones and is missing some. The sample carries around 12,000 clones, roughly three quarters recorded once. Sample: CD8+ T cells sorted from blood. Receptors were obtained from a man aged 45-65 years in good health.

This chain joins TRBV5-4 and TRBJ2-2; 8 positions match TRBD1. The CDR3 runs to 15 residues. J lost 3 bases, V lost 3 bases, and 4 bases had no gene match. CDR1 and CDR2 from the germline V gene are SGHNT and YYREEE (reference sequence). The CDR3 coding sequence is TGTGCCAGCAGCTCCGACAGGGGCGACACCGGGGAGCTGTTTTTT. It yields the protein CASSSDRGDTGELFF.

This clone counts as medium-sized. The CDR3 loop is CASSPTGDNSPLHF. The CDR3 nucleotides read TGTGCCAGCAGCCCGACAGGCGATAATTCACCCCTCCACTTT. V usage is TRBV28 and J usage is TRBJ1-6, with D perhaps matching TRBD1 (6 bases). V gave up 6 bases and J gave up 5 bases, with 11 bases separating them. The CDR3 extends over 14 amino acids. The V gene's germline CDR1 is MDHEN and CDR2 SYDVKM.

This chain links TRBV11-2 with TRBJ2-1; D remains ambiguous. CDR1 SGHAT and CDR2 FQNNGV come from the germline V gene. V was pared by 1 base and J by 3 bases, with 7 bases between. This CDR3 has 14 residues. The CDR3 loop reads CASSLVGSYNEQFF. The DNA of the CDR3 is TGTGCCAGCAGCTTAGTTGGCAGCTACAATGAGCAGTTCTTC.

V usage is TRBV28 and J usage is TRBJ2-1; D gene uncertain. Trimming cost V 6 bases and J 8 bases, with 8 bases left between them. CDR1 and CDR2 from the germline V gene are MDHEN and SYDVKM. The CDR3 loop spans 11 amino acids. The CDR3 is CASSSSDEQFF. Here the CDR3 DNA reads TGTGCCAGCAGCTCCTCCGATGAGCAGTTCTTC.

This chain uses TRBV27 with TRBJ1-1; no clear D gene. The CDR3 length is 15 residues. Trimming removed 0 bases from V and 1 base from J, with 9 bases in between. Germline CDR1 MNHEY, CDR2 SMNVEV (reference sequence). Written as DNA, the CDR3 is TGTGCCAGCAGTTTATCATACGACCCGAACACTGAAGCTTTCTTT. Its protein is CASSLSYDPNTEAFF.

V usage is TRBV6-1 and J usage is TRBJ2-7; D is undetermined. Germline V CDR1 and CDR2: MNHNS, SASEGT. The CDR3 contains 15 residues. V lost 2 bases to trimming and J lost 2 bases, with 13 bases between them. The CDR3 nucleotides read TGTGCCAGCAGTGAATCATTGGCCCGACCCTACGAGCAGTACGTC. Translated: CASSESLARPYEQYV.

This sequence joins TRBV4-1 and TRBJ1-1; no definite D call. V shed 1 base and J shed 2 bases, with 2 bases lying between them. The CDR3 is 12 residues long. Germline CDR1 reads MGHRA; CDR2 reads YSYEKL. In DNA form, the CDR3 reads TGCGCCAGCAGCCAAGGTAACACTGAAGCTTTCTTT. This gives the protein CASSQGNTEAFF.

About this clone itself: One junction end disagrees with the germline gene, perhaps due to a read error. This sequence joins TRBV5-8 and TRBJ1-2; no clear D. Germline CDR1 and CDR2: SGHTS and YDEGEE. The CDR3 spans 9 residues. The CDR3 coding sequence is TGTGCCAGCAGCTACCGGAAGAGGTTC. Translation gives CASSYRKRF.

The CDR3 here is CASSHRDRGKYEQYF. As DNA, the CDR3 is TGTGCCAGCAGCCACCGGGACAGGGGAAAATACGAGCAGTACTTC. V gene TRBV7-9 combines with J gene TRBJ2-7, with 10 positions matching TRBD1. With V trimmed by 5 bases and J by 4 bases, 8 bases remained unmatched. Germline V lookup: CDR1 SEHNR, CDR2 FQNEAQ (reference sequence). The CDR3 covers 15 residues.

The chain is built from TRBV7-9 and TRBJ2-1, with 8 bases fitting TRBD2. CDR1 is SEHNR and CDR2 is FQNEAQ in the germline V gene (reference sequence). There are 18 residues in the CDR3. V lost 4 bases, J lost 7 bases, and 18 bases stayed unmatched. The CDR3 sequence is CASSSGGSGVIFGNEQFF. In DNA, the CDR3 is TGTGCCAGCAGCTCTGGGGGTAGCGGGGTAATCTTTGGGAATGAGCAGTTCTTC.